This T cell receptor beta chain was identified in a study of CD8 T cells in ankylosing spondylitis (dated by TCRdb to about 2017). Looking at the study overall: T cell receptor beta repertoires were profiled in healthy donors and ankylosing spondylitis patients so that disease-linked TCR variants could be found. In total, the full study cohort was made up of roughly 110 healthy donors and 25 or so ankylosing spondylitis patients. Peripheral blood was sampled, and synovial fluid was also collected from ankylosing spondylitis patients. What the study reported, not specific to this receptor: A TCR beta motif of about 8 highly homologous amino acid variants appeared characteristic of blood from ankylosing spondylitis patients. Some of the motif variants had been reported before in the synovial fluid and blood of reactive arthritis patients, a finding that suggests common disease-initiation mechanisms. The disease-linked clones showed a CD8+ phenotype and occurred at relatively low frequencies in peripheral blood. The disease-linked clones were reported to be significantly enriched in matched synovial fluid samples from ankylosing spondylitis patients.

Comment on this clonotype: The clone's antigen remains unknown. No base qualities exist here, and no much larger clone lies one base off it.

From the germline V gene, CDR1 is KGHDR and CDR2 is SFDVKD. Relative to germline, V is missing 4 bases and J is missing 4 bases, with 10 bases of the junction outside any gene match. Its CDR3 holds 18 amino acids, cysteine through phenylalanine. CDR3 DNA only is kept here, 54 bases in frame from base 1. Sequencing relied on an Illumina MiSeq. Quantitative 5'-RACE with molecular barcodes was the method used to prepare the TCR beta libraries. In the paper's pipeline: A new computational method based on a probabilistic model of VDJ rearrangement was used to identify disease-linked TCR variants. Using fastp at Q25 and MiXCR, TCRdb reprocessed the public reads and kept productive beta chains. Rows merge per CDR3 protein into single entries with the most common DNA and genes. V and J calls and clone size were set by TCRdb, not the authors. The table for this sample lists 20,000 to 25,000 distinct CDR3 sequences; 10% to 15% of them were counted only once. The ten largest clones take up 35% of the sample.

The rearrangement combines TRBV24-1 with TRBJ2-3; 13 bases in the junction line up with TRBD2. Sequenced sample: blood. The TCR was taken from a male donor with ankylosing spondylitis or in good health (not recorded which). The bases read TGTGCCACCAGTGACTACACTACTAGCGGGAGGGCCGCAGATACGCAGTATTTT. Its translation reads: CATSDYTTSGRAADTQYF.